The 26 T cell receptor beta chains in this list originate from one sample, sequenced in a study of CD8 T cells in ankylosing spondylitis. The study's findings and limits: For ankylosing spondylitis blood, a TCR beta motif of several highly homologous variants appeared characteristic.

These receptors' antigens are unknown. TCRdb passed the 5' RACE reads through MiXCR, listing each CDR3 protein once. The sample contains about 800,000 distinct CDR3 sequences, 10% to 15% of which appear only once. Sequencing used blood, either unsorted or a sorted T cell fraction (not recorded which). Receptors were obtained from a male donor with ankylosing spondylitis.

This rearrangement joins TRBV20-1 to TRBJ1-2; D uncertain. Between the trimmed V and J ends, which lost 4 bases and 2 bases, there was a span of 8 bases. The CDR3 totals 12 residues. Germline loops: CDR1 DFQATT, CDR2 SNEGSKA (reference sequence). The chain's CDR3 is CSANSGNYGYTF. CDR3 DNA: TGCAGTGCTAACTCGGGGAACTATGGCTACACCTTC.

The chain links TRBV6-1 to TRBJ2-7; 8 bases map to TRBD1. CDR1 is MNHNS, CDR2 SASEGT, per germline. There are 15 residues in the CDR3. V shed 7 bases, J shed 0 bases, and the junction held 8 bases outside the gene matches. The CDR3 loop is CASTRRQGASYEQYF. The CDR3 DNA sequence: TGTGCCAGCACCAGGCGGCAGGGGGCCTCCTACGAGCAGTACTTC.

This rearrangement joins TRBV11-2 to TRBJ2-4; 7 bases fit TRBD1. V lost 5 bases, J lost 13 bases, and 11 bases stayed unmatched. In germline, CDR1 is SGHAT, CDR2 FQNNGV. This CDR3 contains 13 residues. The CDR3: CASSQLPGTAQYF. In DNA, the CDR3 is TGTGCCAGCAGCCAATTACCCGGGACAGCCCAGTACTTC.

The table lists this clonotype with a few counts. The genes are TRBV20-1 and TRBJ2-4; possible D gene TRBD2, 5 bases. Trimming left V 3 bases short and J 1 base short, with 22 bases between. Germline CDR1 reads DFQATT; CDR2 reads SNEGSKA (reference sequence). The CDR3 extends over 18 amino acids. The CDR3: CSASLAYSERGAKNIQYF. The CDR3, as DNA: TGCAGTGCTAGCCTAGCCTATTCGGAAAGAGGGGCCAAAAACATTCAGTACTTC.

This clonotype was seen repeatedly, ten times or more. The CDR3 sequence: CAISGKGTGWTDTQYF. The CDR3 nucleotides read TGTGCCATCAGTGGGAAAGGGACAGGGTGGACAGATACGCAGTATTTT. The rearrangement uses TRBV10-3 and TRBJ2-3, with 9 bases fitting TRBD1. The CDR3 contains 16 residues. V was clipped by 4 bases and J by 3 bases; unmatched bases: 8. Germline assignment: CDR1 ENHRY and CDR2 SYGVKD.

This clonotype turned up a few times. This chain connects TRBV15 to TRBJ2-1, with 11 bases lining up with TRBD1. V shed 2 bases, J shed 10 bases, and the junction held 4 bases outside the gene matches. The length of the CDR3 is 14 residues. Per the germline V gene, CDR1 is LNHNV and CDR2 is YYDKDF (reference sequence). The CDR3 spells CATSRWTGGKEQFF. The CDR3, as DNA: TGTGCCACCAGCAGATGGACAGGGGGCAAGGAGCAGTTCTTC.

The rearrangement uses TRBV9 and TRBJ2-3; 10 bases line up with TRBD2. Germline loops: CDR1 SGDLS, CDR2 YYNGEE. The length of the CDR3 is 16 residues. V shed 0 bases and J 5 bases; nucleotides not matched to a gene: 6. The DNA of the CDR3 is TGTGCCAGCAGCGTAGCAGCGGGAGGGCCGAGAGATACGCAGTATTTT. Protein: CASSVAAGGPRDTQYF.

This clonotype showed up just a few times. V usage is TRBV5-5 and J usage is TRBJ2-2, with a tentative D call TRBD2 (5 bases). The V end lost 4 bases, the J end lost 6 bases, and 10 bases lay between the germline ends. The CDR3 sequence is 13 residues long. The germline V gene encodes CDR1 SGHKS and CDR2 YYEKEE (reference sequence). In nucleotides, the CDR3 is TGTGCCAGCAGCCTTTGGAGGTCCGGGGAGCTGTTTTTT. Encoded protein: CASSLWRSGELFF. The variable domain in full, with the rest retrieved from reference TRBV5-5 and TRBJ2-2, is DAGVTQSPTHLIKTRGQQVTLRCSPISGHKSVSWYQQVLGQGPQFIFQYYEKEERGRGNFPDRFSARQFPNYSSELNVNALLLGDSALYLCASSLWRSGELFFGEGSRLTVL.

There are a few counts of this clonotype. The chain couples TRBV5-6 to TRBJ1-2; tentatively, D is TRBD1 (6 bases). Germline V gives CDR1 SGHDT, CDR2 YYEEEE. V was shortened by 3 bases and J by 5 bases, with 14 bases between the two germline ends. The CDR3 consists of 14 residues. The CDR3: CASSSYREPYGYTF. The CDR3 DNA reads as TGTGCCAGCAGCTCGTACAGGGAACCTTATGGCTACACCTTC.

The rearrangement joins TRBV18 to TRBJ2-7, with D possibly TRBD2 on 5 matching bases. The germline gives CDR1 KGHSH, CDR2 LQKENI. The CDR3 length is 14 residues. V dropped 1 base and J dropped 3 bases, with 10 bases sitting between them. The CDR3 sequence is CASSPLQRSYEQYF. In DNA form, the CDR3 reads TGTGCCAGCTCACCACTCCAGCGGAGCTACGAGCAGTACTTC. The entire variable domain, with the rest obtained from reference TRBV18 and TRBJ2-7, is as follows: NAGVMQNPRHLVRRRGQEARLRCSPMKGHSHVYWYRQLPEEGLKFMVYLQKENIIDESGMPKERFSAEFPKEGPSILRIQQVVRGDSAAYFCASSPLQRSYEQYFGPGTRLTVT.

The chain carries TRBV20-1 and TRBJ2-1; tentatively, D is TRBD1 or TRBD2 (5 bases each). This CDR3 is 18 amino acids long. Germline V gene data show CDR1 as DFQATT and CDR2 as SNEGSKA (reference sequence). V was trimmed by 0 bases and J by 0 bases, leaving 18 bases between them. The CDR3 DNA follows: TGCAGTGCTAGAGAGGGGGTCGACAGAACCTTCTCCTACAATGAGCAGTTCTTC. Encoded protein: CSAREGVDRTFSYNEQFF.

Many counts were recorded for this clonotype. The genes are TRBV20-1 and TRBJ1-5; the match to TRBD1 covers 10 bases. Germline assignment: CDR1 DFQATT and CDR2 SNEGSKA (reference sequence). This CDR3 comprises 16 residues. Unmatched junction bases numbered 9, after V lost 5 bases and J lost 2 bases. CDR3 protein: CSALPSGTGGNQPQHF. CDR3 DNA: TGCAGTGCTTTGCCCTCCGGGACAGGGGGCAATCAGCCCCAGCATTTT.

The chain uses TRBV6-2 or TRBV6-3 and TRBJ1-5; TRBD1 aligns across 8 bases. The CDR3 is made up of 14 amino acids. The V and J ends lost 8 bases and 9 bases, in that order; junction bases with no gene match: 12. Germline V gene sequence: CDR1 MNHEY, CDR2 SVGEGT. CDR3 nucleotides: TGTGCCAGCCAAAGAGCGACAGGGGCAAGGCCCCAGCATTTT. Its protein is CASQRATGARPQHF.

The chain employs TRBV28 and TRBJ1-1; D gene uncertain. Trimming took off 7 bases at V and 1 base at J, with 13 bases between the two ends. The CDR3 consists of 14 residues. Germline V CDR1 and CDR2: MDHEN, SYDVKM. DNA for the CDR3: TGTGCCAGCACCCCGCTTTGGTGGAACACTGAAGCTTTCTTT. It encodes CASTPLWWNTEAFF.

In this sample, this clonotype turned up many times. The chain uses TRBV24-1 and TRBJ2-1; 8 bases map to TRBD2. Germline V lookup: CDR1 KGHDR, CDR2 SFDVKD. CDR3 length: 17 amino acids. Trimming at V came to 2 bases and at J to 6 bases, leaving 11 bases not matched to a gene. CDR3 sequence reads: CATSDWVQSGRINEQFF. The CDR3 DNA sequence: TGTGCCACCAGTGATTGGGTGCAAAGCGGGAGAATCAATGAGCAGTTCTTC.

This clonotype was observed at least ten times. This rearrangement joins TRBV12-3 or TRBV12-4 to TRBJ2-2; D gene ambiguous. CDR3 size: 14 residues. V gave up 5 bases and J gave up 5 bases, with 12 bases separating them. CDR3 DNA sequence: TGTGCCAGCAGTCTACAACACGGGACCGGGGAGCTGTTTTTT. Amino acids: CASSLQHGTGELFF.

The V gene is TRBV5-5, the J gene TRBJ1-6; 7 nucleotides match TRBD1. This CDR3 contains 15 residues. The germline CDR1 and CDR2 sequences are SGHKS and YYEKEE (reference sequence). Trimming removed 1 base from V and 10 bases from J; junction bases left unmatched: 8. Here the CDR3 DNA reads TGTGCCAGCAGCTTGATGGCAGGGGGTAACTCACCCCTCCACTTT. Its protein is CASSLMAGGNSPLHF.

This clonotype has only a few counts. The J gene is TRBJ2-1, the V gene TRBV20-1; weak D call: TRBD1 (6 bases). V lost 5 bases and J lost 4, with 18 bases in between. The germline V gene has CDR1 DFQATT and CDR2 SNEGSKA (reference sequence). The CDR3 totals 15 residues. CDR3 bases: TGCAGTGCTTCCGAGGGGGTTACAGCGTACAATGAGCAGTTCTTC. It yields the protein CSASEGVTAYNEQFF.

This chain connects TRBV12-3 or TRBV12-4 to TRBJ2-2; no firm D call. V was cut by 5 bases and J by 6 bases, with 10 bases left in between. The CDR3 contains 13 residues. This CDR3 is CASSLPQAGELFF. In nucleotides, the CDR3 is TGTGCCAGCAGTCTCCCCCAGGCCGGGGAGCTGTTTTTT.

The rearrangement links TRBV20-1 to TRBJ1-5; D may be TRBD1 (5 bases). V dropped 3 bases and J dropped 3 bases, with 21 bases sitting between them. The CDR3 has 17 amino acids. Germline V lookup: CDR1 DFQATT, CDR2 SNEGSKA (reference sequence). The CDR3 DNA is TGCAGTGCTAGGGGGGTAGAGGGTTGGGATATCAATCAGCCCCAGCATTTT. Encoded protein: CSARGVEGWDINQPQHF.

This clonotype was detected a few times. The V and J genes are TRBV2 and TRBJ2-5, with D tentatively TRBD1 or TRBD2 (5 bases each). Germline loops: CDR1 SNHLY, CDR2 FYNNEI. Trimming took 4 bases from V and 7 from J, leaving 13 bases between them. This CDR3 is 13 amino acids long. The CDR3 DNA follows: TGTGCCAGCAGTGGTAGAGGGACCGGGACCCAGTACTTC. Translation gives CASSGRGTGTQYF.

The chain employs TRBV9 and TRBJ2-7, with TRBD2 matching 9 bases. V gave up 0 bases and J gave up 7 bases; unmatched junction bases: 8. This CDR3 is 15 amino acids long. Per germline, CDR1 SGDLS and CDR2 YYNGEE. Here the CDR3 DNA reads TGTGCCAGCAGCGTAGGTCTAGCGGGACTAAATGAGCAGTACTTC. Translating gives CASSVGLAGLNEQYF.

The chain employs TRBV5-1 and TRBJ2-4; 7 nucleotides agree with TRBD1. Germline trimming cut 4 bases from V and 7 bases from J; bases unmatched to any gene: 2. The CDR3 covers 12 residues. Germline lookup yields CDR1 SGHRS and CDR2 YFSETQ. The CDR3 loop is CASSPQGNIQYF. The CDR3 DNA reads TGCGCCAGCAGCCCACAGGGGAACATTCAGTACTTC.

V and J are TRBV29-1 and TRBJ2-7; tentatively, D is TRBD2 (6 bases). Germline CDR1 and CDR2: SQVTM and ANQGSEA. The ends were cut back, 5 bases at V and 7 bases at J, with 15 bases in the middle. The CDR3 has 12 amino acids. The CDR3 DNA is TGCAGCGTTCTTTTAGCGGAGGGAGAGCAGTACTTC. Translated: CSVLLAEGEQYF.

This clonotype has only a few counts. The CDR3 loop reads CASSLEGWKQYF. The CDR3 DNA follows: TGTGCCAGCAGCTTAGAGGGTTGGAAGCAGTACTTC. The rearrangement uses TRBV11-2 and TRBJ2-7; D gene unclear. The V gene's germline CDR1 is SGHAT and CDR2 FQNNGV. Trimming took off 0 bases at V and 8 bases at J, with 8 bases between the two ends. CDR3 size: 12 residues.

CDR3 DNA: TGTGCCAGCTCACCCCGGGGGACAGGGGTAGCCAAAAACATTCAGTACTTC. Its translation: CASSPRGTGVAKNIQYF. The V and J genes are TRBV18 and TRBJ2-4, with 10 bases lining up with TRBD1. Germline loops: CDR1 KGHSH, CDR2 LQKENI. With V trimmed by 3 bases and J by 0 bases, 5 bases remained unmatched. The CDR3 loop spans 17 amino acids.